The next 14 T cell receptor beta chains were all read from a single sample in a study of Graves' ophthalmopathy and Graves' hyperthyroidism. RNA served as the template for amplifying TCR beta CDR3 regions. HTBI primers served in a first-round RT-PCR, which a second-round multiplex PCR followed. TCRdb analysed the multiplex PCR reads with MiXCR anew, one entry per CDR3 protein. Of some 160,000 distinct CDR3 sequences in the sample, around 39% were seen once. The sequencing sample was made of peripheral blood. Source of these receptors: a man between 25 and 39 years old with Graves' ophthalmopathy.

The CDR3 here is CASSLVGGWRVSYEQYF. As DNA, the CDR3 is TGTGCCAGCAGTTTAGTAGGTGGGTGGCGGGTCTCCTACGAGCAGTACTTC. This rearrangement joins TRBV12-3 or TRBV12-4 to TRBJ2-7, with D possibly being TRBD2 (5 bases). This CDR3 has 17 residues. The V and J ends lost 1 base and 0 bases respectively, with 16 bases between them.

There are many counts of this clonotype. V gene TRBV6-2 or TRBV6-3 combines with J gene TRBJ1-2; perhaps TRBD1 as D (6 bases). V lost 2 bases and J lost 4, with 11 bases in between. CDR1 and CDR2 (germline): MNHEY, SVGEGT. The CDR3 extends over 14 amino acids. In nucleotides, the CDR3 is TGTGCCAGCAGTTACGGCCTCAGGGGCTATGGCTACACCTTC. This gives the protein CASSYGLRGYGYTF.

This clonotype was seen many times. The V call is TRBV12-5, the J call TRBJ1-2; TRBD1 aligns across 7 bases. The CDR3 covers 14 residues. V lost 7 bases and J lost 8; bases outside the gene matches: 13. Germline CDR1 and CDR2: LGHNT and FRNRAP. As DNA, the CDR3 is TGTGCTAGTGCCTCAGGGGGGGGGCTGTGGGGCTACACCTTC. Protein product: CASASGGGLWGYTF.

This clonotype was picked up many times. CDR3: CASSYSGGNQETQYF. As DNA, the CDR3 is TGTGCCAGCAGTTACTCGGGCGGGAACCAAGAGACCCAGTACTTC. The chain recombines TRBV6-6 with TRBJ2-5; D possibly corresponds to TRBD2 (6 bases). Germline-derived CDR1 and CDR2 are MNHNY and SVGAGI (reference sequence). CDR3 length: 15 residues. V lost 0 bases and J 0 bases, leaving 8 bases between the germline ends.

The chain carries TRBV6-2 or TRBV6-3 and TRBJ2-5, with TRBD2 as a possible D gene (5 bases). Germline V lookup: CDR1 MNHEY, CDR2 SVGEGT. CDR3 length: 15 residues. V was shortened by 4 bases and J by 3 bases, with 15 bases between the two germline ends. In DNA, the CDR3 is TGTGCCAGCAGTTCGCGACTACTATACGAAGAGACCCAGTACTTC. This translates into CASSSRLLYEETQYF.

This clonotype was detected only a few times. The genes are TRBV12-3 or TRBV12-4 and TRBJ1-6; D possibly corresponds to TRBD1 (5 bases). Trimming took 3 bases from V and 6 from J, leaving 9 bases between them. The CDR3 consists of 14 residues. Written as DNA, the CDR3 is TGTGCCAGCAGTTTCGACAGACCTAATTCACCCCTCCACTTT. It specifies CASSFDRPNSPLHF.

This clonotype was counted at least ten times. The chain recombines TRBV27 with TRBJ1-1; D gene unclear. V lost 9 bases to trimming and J lost 6 bases, with 11 bases between them. The V gene's germline CDR1 is MNHEY and CDR2 SMNVEV (reference sequence). This CDR3 comprises 11 residues. The DNA of the CDR3 is TGTGCCAGTCCATTCGTGGCTGAAGCTTTCTTT. This encodes CASPFVAEAFF.

The CDR3 spells CASSQGTGIAKNIQYF. CDR3 nucleotide sequence: TGTGCCAGCAGCCAAGGGACAGGGATAGCCAAAAACATTCAGTACTTC. V gene TRBV28 combines with J gene TRBJ2-4, with 9 bases that match TRBD1. The CDR3 extends over 16 amino acids. V was clipped by 6 bases and J by 0 bases; unmatched bases: 6. Germline V gene sequence: CDR1 MDHEN, CDR2 SYDVKM.

V and J are TRBV29-1 and TRBJ2-5, with TRBD2 matching 7 bases. The CDR3 totals 13 residues. V lost 2 bases to trimming and J lost 0 bases; unmatched junction nucleotides: 0. Germline loops: CDR1 SQVTM, CDR2 ANQGSEA. DNA for the CDR3: TGCAGCGTTGAACTAGCGGACCAAGAGACCCAGTACTTC. Amino acid sequence: CSVELADQETQYF.

The V gene is TRBV12-3 or TRBV12-4, the J gene TRBJ2-2; D remains ambiguous. This CDR3 spans 12 amino acids. The V end lost 1 base, the J end lost 7 bases, and 4 bases lay between the germline ends. CDR3 sequence reads: CASSLGDGELFF. Written as DNA, the CDR3 is TGTGCCAGCAGTTTAGGGGACGGGGAGCTGTTTTTT.

This clonotype was detected many times. The V gene is TRBV28, the J gene TRBJ1-1; 7 positions match TRBD1. Trimming cost V 6 bases and J 3 bases; bases outside gene matches: 10. The CDR3 consists of 15 residues. From germline, CDR1 is MDHEN and CDR2 SYDVKM. The CDR3, as DNA: TGTGCCAGCAGACCAGACAGGGTTGTTGACACTGAAGCTTTCTTT. This translates into CASRPDRVVDTEAFF.

The V gene is TRBV16, the J gene TRBJ1-1; D may be TRBD1 (6 bases). This CDR3 region has 13 residues. The V and J ends lost 0 bases and 9 bases respectively, with 11 bases between them. Germline CDR1 KGHSY, CDR2 FQNENV. CDR3 residues: CASSQSRDRKAFF. DNA of the CDR3: TGTGCCAGCAGCCAATCGAGAGACAGGAAAGCTTTCTTT.

The chain has TRBV30 and TRBJ1-1; 7 nucleotides line up with TRBD1. The V segment lost 5 bases and the J segment 3 bases; nucleotides outside the gene matches: 6. The CDR3 is 13 amino acids. The V gene's germline CDR1 is GTSNPN and CDR2 SVGIG (reference sequence). CDR3 nucleotide sequence: TGTGCCTGGGATGGACAGGTTGACACTGAAGCTTTCTTT. Protein product: CAWDGQVDTEAFF.

The chain carries TRBV30 and TRBJ2-5, with 11 bases matching TRBD1. J lost 5 bases, V lost 2 bases, and 7 bases had no gene match. The CDR3 runs to 15 residues. CDR1 is GTSNPN and CDR2 is SVGIG in the germline V gene (reference sequence). The CDR3 DNA follows: TGTGCCTGGAGTCCCAGGACAGGGGGCTGGGAGACCCAGTACTTC. Translation gives CAWSPRTGGWETQYF.